This entry lists 5 T cell receptor beta chains sequenced from one sample in a study of T cells in Graves' hyperthyroidism and ophthalmopathy. Regions amplified from RNA transcripts were the TCR beta CDR3 regions. HTBI primers were the set used in a first-round RT-PCR of the TCR CDR3. TCRdb reanalysed the multiplex PCR reads using MiXCR and keeps one entry per CDR3 protein. In the table there are around 600,000 distinct CDR3 sequences, 12% to 15% of which are singletons. Material: blood. Every receptor here comes from a woman between 18 and 30 years old with Graves' ophthalmopathy.

This rearrangement joins TRBV9 to TRBJ2-2; 7 bases are a match to TRBD2. The CDR3 totals 18 residues. Per germline, CDR1 SGDLS and CDR2 YYNGEE. Trimming cost V 4 bases and J 2 bases; bases outside gene matches: 14. The CDR3 DNA follows: TGTGCCAGCAGCCCCCGTGGGGATGGGGGGGTAAACACCGGGGAGCTGTTTTTT. This gives the protein CASSPRGDGGVNTGELFF.

Many counts were recorded for this clonotype. The V gene is TRBV11-3, the J gene TRBJ1-1; TRBD1 is a possible D gene (5 bases). V lost 3 bases, J lost 11 bases, and 10 bases lay in between. CDR3 size: 11 residues. The germline V gene encodes CDR1 SGHNT and CDR2 YENEEA. CDR3 DNA sequence: TGTGCCAGCAGCTTTGGGGGATGGGCTTTCTTT. It specifies CASSFGGWAFF.

This clonotype was counted ten times or more. The rearrangement links TRBV28 to TRBJ2-7; TRBD2 matches at 11 bases. In germline, CDR1 is MDHEN, CDR2 SYDVKM. V gave up 7 bases and J gave up 5 bases; unmatched junction bases: 10. The CDR3 runs 15 residues. The CDR3 DNA follows: TGTGCCAGCATTACAGTACTAGCGGGAGATGACGAGCAGTACTTC. Encoded protein: CASITVLAGDDEQYF.

This clonotype was seen ten or more times. This chain links TRBV9 with TRBJ2-3; D is uncertain. V lost 1 base and J 8 bases, leaving 8 bases between the germline ends. Germline lookup yields CDR1 SGDLS and CDR2 YYNGEE. The CDR3 is 12 amino acids. This chain's CDR3 is CASSVSSGTQYF. In nucleotides, the CDR3 is TGTGCCAGCAGCGTATCCTCCGGTACGCAGTATTTT.

The V gene is TRBV19, the J gene TRBJ2-1; 7 nucleotides agree with TRBD2. Per germline, CDR1 LNHDA and CDR2 SQIVND (reference sequence). This CDR3 is built from 15 residues. V shed 1 base and J 6 bases; nucleotides not matched to a gene: 6. CDR3 in DNA: TGTGCCAGTAGTATAGGCCTAGCGGTTACCAATGAGCAGTTCTTC. This encodes CASSIGLAVTNEQFF.